A single sample is the source of the 15 T cell receptor beta chains below, sequenced in a study of cytomegalovirus exposure and HLA in healthy donors. Primers for the PCR totalled 60 Vbeta and 13 Jbeta. Clones were sequenced by immunoSEQ multiplex PCR, and TCRdb holds only the in-frame ones, with some missing. Of about 86,000 clones in the sample, 70% to 80% are singletons; the top ten hold 8% to 10%. Material: PBMCs. These receptors were taken from a man aged 60 to 69 in good health and CMV-seronegative.

This rearrangement joins TRBV27 to TRBJ2-3; D is perhaps TRBD1 (6 bases). The V end lost 0 bases, the J end lost 9 bases, and 10 bases lay between the germline ends. CDR3 length equals 13 residues. Germline V lookup: CDR1 MNHEY, CDR2 SMNVEV (reference sequence). The CDR3 coding sequence is TGTGCCAGCAGTTTATCTTATCAGGGGACGCAGTATTTT. Translating it yields CASSLSYQGTQYF.

The chain carries TRBV7-6 and TRBJ2-7; tentative D call: TRBD1 (6 bases). CDR1 is SGHVS, CDR2 FNYEAQ, per germline. The germline V and J ends were trimmed by 6 bases and 7 bases, with 16 bases remaining between them. The CDR3 is made up of 13 amino acids. The CDR3 loop is CASSPQQGGEQYF. Here the CDR3 DNA reads TGTGCCAGCAGTCCTCAACAGGGTGGTGAGCAGTACTTC.

V gene TRBV27 combines with J gene TRBJ1-1; 8 nucleotides agree with TRBD1. This CDR3 is built from 13 residues. Unmatched junction bases numbered 4, after V lost 5 bases and J lost 5 bases. CDR1 is MNHEY and CDR2 is SMNVEV in the germline V gene (reference sequence). The CDR3 bases are TGTGCCAGCAGTCGAACAGGGGGAACTGAAGCTTTCTTT. This encodes CASSRTGGTEAFF.

The chain employs TRBV2 and TRBJ2-5; D possibly corresponds to TRBD1 (6 bases). The CDR3 has 13 residues. Germline loops: CDR1 SNHLY, CDR2 FYNNEI. The V gene lost 7 bases and the J gene lost 4 bases, with 13 bases spanning the gap. The CDR3 is CASTRDNGETQYF. As DNA, the CDR3 is TGTGCCAGCACACGGGACAACGGAGAGACCCAGTACTTC.

This chain connects TRBV2 to TRBJ2-5; D may be TRBD2 (6 bases). CDR3 size: 15 residues. Between the trimmed V and J ends, which lost 6 bases and 0 bases, there was a span of 14 bases. Per germline, CDR1 SNHLY and CDR2 FYNNEI. The CDR3 here is CASSGDSGHQETQYF. Here the CDR3 DNA reads TGTGCCAGCAGCGGGGACTCAGGCCACCAAGAGACCCAGTACTTC. Complete variable domain (other parts from reference TRBV2 and TRBJ2-5): EPEVTQTPSHQVTQMGQEVILRCVPISNHLYFYWYRQILGQKVEFLVSFYNNEISEKSEIFDDQFSVERPDGSNFTLKIRSTKLEDSAMYFCASSGDSGHQETQYFGPGTRLLVL.

The chain is built from TRBV7-2 and TRBJ1-1; 9 nucleotides align to TRBD1. Trimming took 5 bases from V and 1 from J; bases not matched to a gene: 5. There are 15 residues in the CDR3. Germline-derived CDR1 and CDR2 are SGHTA and FQGNSA. The CDR3 bases are TGTGCCAGCAGCAACAGGGGGCGGAGGAACACTGAAGCTTTCTTT. Amino acid sequence: CASSNRGRRNTEAFF.

This clone was seen a handful of times. This sequence joins TRBV7-2 and TRBJ2-3, with D tentatively TRBD2 (6 bases). V was cut by 1 base and J by 6 bases, with 14 bases left in between. CDR1 is SGHTA, CDR2 FQGNSA, per germline. This CDR3 is built from 15 residues. In DNA, the CDR3 is TGTGCCAGCAGCTTAGAGGATAACCGGGGGGATACGCAGTATTTT. The encoded protein is CASSLEDNRGDTQYF.

This clone was observed a handful of times. The rearrangement joins TRBV7-6 to TRBJ2-6, with 12 bases identical to TRBD1. Germline-derived CDR1 and CDR2 are SGHVS and FNYEAQ. This CDR3 comprises 20 residues. V shed 5 bases, J shed 3 bases, and the junction held 14 bases outside the gene matches. The CDR3 protein is CASSHPAGGQGASGANVLTF. The DNA for the CDR3 is TGTGCCAGCAGCCACCCAGCGGGGGGACAGGGGGCAAGTGGGGCCAACGTCCTGACTTTC.

V usage is TRBV7-6 and J usage is TRBJ2-2, with 7 bases lining up with TRBD1. Germline CDR1 is SGHVS and CDR2 is FNYEAQ. V shed 4 bases and J 0 bases; nucleotides not matched to a gene: 5. CDR3 length: 16 amino acids. The CDR3 reads CASSSMGTANTGELFF. CDR3 nucleotides: TGTGCCAGCAGCTCTATGGGGACAGCGAACACCGGGGAGCTGTTTTTT.

This clone was picked up a small number of times. V gene TRBV9 combines with J gene TRBJ2-3; possible D gene TRBD1, 5 bases. Trimming removed 3 bases at V and 0 bases at J, with 14 bases between. Per the germline V gene, CDR1 is SGDLS and CDR2 is YYNGEE. There are 16 residues in the CDR3. The CDR3 protein is CASSGETASSTDTQYF. The CDR3, as DNA: TGTGCCAGCAGCGGAGAGACAGCCTCTAGCACAGATACGCAGTATTTT.

This clone was recorded many times. V usage is TRBV4-3 and J usage is TRBJ1-2, with D possibly matching TRBD1 (5 bases). The CDR3 loop spans 14 amino acids. CDR1 is LGHNA, CDR2 YSLEER, per germline. V dropped 0 bases and J dropped 8 bases, with 13 bases sitting between them. Written as DNA, the CDR3 is TGCGCCAGCAGCCAAGATCGGGGGACTTCGGGCTACACCTTC. Its protein is CASSQDRGTSGYTF.

This clone came up a few times. The genes are TRBV7-8 and TRBJ2-5; D possibly corresponds to TRBD1 (6 bases). CDR3 size: 13 residues. Germline lookup yields CDR1 SGHVS and CDR2 FQNEAQ. V was shortened by 3 bases and J by 2 bases, with 7 bases between the two germline ends. For the CDR3, the DNA is TGTGCCAGCAGCTTCGGACAGCAAGAGACCCAGTACTTC. Amino acid sequence: CASSFGQQETQYF.

The V call is TRBV27, the J call TRBJ2-3; D is possibly TRBD1 (6 bases). From germline, CDR1 is MNHEY and CDR2 SMNVEV (reference sequence). The CDR3 consists of 14 residues. V lost 10 bases and J lost 2, with 16 bases in between. The CDR3 region has the DNA TGTGCCACCGGCTTTACAGGGACCACAGATACGCAGTATTTT. It translates to CATGFTGTTDTQYF.

This rearrangement joins TRBV5-4 to TRBJ2-1, with TRBD1 identical over 10 bases. Trimming at V came to 4 bases and at J to 2 bases, leaving 6 bases not matched to a gene. The CDR3 loop spans 16 amino acids. Germline CDR1 SGHNT, CDR2 YYREEE (reference sequence). For the CDR3, the DNA is TGTGCCAGCAGCCCGTGGGACAGGGGAACCTACAATGAGCAGTTCTTC. Amino acids: CASSPWDRGTYNEQFF.

The chain has TRBV19 and TRBJ1-5; 8 bases are a match to TRBD1. The V gene end was trimmed by 6 bases and the J gene end by 1 base; junction bases not matched to a gene: 11. The CDR3 consists of 17 residues. Germline V gives CDR1 LNHDA, CDR2 SQIVND (reference sequence). CDR3 protein: CASRARTGPTSNQPQHF. The CDR3 DNA reads TGTGCCAGTAGAGCCAGGACAGGGCCAACCAGCAATCAGCCCCAGCATTTT.